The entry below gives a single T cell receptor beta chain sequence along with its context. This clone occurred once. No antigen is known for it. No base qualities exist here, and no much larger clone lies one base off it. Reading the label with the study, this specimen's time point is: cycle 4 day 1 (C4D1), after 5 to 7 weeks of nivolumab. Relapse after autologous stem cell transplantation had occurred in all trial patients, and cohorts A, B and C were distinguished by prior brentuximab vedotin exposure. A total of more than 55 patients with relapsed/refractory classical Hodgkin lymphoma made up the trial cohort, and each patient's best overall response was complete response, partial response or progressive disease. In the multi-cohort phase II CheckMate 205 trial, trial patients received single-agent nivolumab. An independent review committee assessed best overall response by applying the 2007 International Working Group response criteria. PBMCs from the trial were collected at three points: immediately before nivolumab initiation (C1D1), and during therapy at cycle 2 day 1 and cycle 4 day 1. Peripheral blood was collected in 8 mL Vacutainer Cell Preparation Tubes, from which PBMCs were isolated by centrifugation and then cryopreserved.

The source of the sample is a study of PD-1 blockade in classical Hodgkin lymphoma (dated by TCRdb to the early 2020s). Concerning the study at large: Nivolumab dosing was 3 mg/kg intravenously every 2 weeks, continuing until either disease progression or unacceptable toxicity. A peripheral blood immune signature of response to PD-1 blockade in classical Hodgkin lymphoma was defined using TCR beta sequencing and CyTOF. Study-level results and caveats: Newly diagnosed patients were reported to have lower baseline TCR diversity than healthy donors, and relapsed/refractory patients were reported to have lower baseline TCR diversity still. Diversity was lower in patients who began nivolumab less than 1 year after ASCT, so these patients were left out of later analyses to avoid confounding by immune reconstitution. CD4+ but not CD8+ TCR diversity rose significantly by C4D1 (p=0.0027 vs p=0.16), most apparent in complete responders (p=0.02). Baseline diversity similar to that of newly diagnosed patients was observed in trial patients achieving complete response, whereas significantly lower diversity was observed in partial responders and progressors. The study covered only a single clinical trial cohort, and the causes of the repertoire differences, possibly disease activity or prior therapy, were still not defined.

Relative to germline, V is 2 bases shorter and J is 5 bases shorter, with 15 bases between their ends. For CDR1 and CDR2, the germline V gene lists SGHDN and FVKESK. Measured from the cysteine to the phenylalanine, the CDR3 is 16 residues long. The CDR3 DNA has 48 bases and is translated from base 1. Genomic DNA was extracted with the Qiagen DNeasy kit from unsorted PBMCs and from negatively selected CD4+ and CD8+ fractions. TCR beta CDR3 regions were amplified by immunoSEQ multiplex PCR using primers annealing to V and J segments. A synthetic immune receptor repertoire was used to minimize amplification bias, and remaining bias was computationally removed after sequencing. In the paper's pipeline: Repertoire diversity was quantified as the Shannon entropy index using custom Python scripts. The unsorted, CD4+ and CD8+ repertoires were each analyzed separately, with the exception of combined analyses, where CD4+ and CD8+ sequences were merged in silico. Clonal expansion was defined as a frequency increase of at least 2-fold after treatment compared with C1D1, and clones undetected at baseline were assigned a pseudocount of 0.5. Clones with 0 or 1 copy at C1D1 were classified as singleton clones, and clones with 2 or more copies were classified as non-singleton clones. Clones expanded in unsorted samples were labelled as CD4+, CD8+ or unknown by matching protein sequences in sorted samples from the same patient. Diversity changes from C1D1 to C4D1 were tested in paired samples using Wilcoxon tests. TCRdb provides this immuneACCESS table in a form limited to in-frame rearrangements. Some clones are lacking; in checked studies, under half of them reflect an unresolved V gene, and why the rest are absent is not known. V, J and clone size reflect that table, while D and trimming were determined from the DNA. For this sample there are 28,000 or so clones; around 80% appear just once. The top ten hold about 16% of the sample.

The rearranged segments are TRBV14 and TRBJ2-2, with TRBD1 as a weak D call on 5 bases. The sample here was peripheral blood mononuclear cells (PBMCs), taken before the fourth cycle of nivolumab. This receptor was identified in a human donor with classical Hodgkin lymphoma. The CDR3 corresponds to CASSQIPARVTGELFF. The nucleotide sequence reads TGTGCCAGCAGCCAAATTCCGGCCAGGGTGACCGGGGAGCTGTTTTTT.